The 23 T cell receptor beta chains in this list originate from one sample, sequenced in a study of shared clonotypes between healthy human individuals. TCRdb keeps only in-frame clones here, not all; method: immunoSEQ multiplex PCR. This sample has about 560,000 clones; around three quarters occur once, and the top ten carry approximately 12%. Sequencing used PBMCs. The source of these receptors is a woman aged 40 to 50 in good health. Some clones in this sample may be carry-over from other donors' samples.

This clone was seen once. The CDR3 is CASSPAGVNTEAFF. The CDR3 DNA is TGCGCCAGCAGCCCCGCAGGGGTGAACACTGAAGCTTTCTTT. The rearrangement links TRBV4-1 to TRBJ1-1, with D possibly matching TRBD1 (6 bases). The CDR3 extends over 14 amino acids. Per the germline V gene, CDR1 is MGHRA and CDR2 is YSYEKL. Trimming pared 4 bases from V and 0 bases from J, leaving 9 bases between.

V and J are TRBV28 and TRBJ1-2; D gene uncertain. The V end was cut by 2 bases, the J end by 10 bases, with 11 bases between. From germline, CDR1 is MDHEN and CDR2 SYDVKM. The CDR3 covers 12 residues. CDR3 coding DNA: TGTGCCAGCAGTTTACCCATCGGCACCTACACCTTC. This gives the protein CASSLPIGTYTF.

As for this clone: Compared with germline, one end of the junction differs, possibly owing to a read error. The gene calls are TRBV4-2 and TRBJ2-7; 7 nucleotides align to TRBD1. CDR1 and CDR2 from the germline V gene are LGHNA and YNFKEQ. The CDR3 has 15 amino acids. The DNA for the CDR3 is TGTGCCAGCAGCCAAGGAGGGGGCCTTTCCTACGAGCAGTGCTTC. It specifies CASSQGGGLSYEQCF.

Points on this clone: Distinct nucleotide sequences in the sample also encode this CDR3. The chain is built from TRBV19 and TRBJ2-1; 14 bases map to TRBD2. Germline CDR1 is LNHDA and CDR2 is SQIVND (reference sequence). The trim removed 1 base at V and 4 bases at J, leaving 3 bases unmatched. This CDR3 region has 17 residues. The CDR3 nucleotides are TGTGCCAGTAGTATAGGGACTAGCGGGAGGACTTACAATGAGCAGTTCTTC. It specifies CASSIGTSGRTYNEQFF.

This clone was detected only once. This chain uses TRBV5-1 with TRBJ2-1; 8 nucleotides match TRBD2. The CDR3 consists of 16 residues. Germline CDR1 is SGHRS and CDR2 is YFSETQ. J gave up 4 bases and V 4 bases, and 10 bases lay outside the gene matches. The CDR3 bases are TGCGCCAGCAGCCCGGAGGCGGGAGGCGGTTACAATGAGCAGTTCTTC. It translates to CASSPEAGGGYNEQFF.

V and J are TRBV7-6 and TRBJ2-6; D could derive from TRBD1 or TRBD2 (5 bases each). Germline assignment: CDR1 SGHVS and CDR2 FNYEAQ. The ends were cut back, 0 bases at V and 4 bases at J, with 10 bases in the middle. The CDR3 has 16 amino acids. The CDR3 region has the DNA TGTGCCAGCAGCTTAGCTGGGGGAGCCGGGGCCAACGTCCTGACTTTC. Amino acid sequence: CASSLAGGAGANVLTF.

CDR3 protein: CASSPPTLTYEQYF. CDR3 sequence (DNA): TGTGCCAGCTCACCGCCGACATTAACCTACGAGCAGTACTTC. This sequence joins TRBV18 and TRBJ2-5; D gene ambiguous. The closer fit of TRBJ2-7 to the DNA end suggests the J call may be wrong. Germline CDR1 KGHSH, CDR2 LQKENI. There are 14 residues in the CDR3.

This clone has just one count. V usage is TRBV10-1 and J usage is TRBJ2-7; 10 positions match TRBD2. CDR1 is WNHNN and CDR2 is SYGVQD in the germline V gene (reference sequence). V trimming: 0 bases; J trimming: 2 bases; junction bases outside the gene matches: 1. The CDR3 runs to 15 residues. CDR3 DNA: TGCGCCAGCAGTGAGTCCCTAGCGGGAGCCTACGAGCAGTACTTC. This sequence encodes CASSESLAGAYEQYF.

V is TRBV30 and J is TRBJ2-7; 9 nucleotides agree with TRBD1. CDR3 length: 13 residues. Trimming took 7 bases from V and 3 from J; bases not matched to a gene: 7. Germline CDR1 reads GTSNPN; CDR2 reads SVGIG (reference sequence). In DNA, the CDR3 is TGTGCCTACACCCGGGACAGGGACTACGAGCAGTACTTC. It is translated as CAYTRDRDYEQYF.

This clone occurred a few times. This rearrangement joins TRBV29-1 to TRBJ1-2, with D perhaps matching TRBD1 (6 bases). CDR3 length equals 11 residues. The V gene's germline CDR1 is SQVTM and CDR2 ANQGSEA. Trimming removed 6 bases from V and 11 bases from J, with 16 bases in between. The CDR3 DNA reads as TGCAGCGTCTCCAGGGGATCCACTTACACCTTC. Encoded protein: CSVSRGSTYTF.

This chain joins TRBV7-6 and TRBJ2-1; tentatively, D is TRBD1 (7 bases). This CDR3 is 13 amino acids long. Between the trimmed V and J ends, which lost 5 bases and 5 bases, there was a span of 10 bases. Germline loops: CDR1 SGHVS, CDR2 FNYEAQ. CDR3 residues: CASSAGQNNEQFF. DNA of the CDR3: TGTGCCAGCAGCGCGGGACAGAACAATGAGCAGTTCTTC.

CDR3 loop: CATTGTHSGNTIYF. CDR3 DNA: TGTGCCACTACCGGGACACACTCTGGAAACACCATATATTTT. The V gene is TRBV19, the J gene TRBJ1-3; D is perhaps TRBD1 (6 bases). This CDR3 is 14 amino acids long. Germline-derived CDR1 and CDR2 are LNHDA and SQIVND (reference sequence). Between the trimmed V and J ends, which lost 10 bases and 0 bases, there was a span of 13 bases. Combining the CDR3 with reference TRBV19 and TRBJ1-3 gives the whole variable domain DGGITQSPKYLFRKEGQNVTLSCEQNLNHDAMYWYRQDPGQGLRLIYYSQIVNDFQKGDIAEGYSVSREKKESFPLTVTSAQKNPTAFYLCATTGTHSGNTIYFGEGSWLTVV.

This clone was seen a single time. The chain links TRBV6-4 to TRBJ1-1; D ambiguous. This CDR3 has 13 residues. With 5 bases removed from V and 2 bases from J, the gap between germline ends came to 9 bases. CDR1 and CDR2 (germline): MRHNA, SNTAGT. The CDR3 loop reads CASSPPPNTEAFF. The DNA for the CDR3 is TGTGCCAGCAGTCCCCCCCCCAACACTGAAGCTTTCTTT.

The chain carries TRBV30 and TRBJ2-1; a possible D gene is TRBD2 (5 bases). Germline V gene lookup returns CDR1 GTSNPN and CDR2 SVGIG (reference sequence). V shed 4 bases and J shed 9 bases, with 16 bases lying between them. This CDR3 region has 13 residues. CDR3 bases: TGTGCCTGGAAGGGTTTTAGCGTAACTGAGCAGTTCTTC. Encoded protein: CAWKGFSVTEQFF.

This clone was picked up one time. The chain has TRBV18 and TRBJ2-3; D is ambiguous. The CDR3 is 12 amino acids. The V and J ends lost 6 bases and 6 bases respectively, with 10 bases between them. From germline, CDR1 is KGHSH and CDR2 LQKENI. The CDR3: CASSRPGDTQYF. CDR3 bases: TGTGCCAGCTCGCGACCCGGGGATACGCAGTATTTT.

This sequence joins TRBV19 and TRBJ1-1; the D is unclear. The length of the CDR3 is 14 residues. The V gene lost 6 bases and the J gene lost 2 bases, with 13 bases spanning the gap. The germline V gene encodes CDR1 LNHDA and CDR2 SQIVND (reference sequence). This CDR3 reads CASSNPGTNTEAFF. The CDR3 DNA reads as TGTGCCAGTAGCAATCCGGGAACCAACACTGAAGCTTTCTTT.

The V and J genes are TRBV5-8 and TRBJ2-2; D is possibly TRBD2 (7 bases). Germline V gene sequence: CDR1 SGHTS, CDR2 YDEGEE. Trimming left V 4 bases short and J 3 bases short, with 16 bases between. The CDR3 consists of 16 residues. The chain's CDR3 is CASSRTVAGDTGELFF. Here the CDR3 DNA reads TGTGCCAGCAGCCGGACAGTTGCGGGGGACACCGGGGAGCTGTTTTTT.

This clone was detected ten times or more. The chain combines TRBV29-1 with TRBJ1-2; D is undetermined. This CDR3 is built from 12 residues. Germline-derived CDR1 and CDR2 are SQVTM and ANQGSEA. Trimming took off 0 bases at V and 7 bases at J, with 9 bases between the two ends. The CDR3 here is CSVEDLLSGYTF. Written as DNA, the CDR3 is TGCAGCGTTGAAGATCTGCTAAGTGGCTACACCTTC.

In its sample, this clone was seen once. The CDR3 sequence: CASSGTDSYEQYF. The CDR3 region has the DNA TGTGCCAGCAGCGGGACAGACTCCTACGAGCAGTACTTC. The gene calls are TRBV5-4 and TRBJ2-7; the match to TRBD1 covers 7 bases. The trim removed 4 bases at V and 0 bases at J, leaving 1 base unmatched. CDR1 and CDR2 (germline): SGHNT, YYREEE (reference sequence). The CDR3 loop spans 13 amino acids.

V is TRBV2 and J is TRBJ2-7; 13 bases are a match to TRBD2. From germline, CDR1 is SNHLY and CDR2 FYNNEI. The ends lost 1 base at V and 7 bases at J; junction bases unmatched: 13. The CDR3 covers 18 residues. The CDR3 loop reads CASSEGTSGSSHLWEQYF. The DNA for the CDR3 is TGTGCCAGCAGTGAAGGGACTAGCGGGAGCTCCCATCTGTGGGAGCAGTACTTC.

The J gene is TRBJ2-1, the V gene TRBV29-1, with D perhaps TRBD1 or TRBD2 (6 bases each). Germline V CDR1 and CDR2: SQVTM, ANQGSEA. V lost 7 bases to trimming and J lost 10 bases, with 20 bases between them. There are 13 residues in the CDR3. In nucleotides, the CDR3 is TGCAGCGCGCCCCCTAGGGGGGCGGGCGAGCAGTTCTTC. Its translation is CSAPPRGAGEQFF.

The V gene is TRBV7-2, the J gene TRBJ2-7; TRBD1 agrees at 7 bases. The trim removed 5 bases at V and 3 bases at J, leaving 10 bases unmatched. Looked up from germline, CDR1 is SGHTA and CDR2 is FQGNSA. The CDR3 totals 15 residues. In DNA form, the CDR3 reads TGTGCCAGCAGCAGAAGCAGACAGGGCAACTACGAGCAGTACTTC. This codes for CASSRSRQGNYEQYF.

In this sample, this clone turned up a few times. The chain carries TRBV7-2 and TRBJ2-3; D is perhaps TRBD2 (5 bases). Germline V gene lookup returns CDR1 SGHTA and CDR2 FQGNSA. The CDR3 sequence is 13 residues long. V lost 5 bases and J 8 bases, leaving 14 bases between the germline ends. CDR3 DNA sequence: TGTGCCAGCAGCCCCCTCTCGAGCGGTACGCAGTATTTT. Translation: CASSPLSSGTQYF.